This T cell receptor (beta chain) was retrieved from a study of control samples from healthy donors and cancer patients. CDR3 length: 13 residues. J lost 8 bases, V lost 3 bases, and 4 bases had no gene match. Germline CDR1 MDHEN, CDR2 SYDVKM. Sequenced by immunoSEQ multiplex PCR; TCRdb stores in-frame clones only, minus some. There are under 150,000 clones in the sample; 85% to 90% occur only once, and less than 1.5% lies in the top ten. This clonotype originated in a woman aged 50 to 60 with colorectal cancer. The V and J genes are TRBV28 and TRBJ2-4; 7 bases agree with TRBD1. The source material was PBMCs. CDR3 amino acids: CASSFGDRYIQYF. The DNA of the CDR3 is TGTGCCAGCAGTTTCGGGGACAGATACATTCAGTACTTC.